Listed below are T cell receptor beta chains from one sample, sequenced in a study of early T cells in non-severe SARS-CoV-2 infection. TCRdb fed the 5' RACE reads into MiXCR, producing one record per CDR3 protein. The data contain approximately 64,000 distinct CDR3 sequences, over 4.5% of them singletons. The sequenced sample was whole blood. Every receptor here comes from an adult who was a healthcare worker with PCR-confirmed SARS-CoV-2 infection or an uninfected control (not recorded which). Both conserved end residues are part of each CDR3. A D gene is named only where the DNA matches it firmly. Some rows mark clone size as missing; the rest say once, few, many or name a class of expanded clone.

CDR3: CASSLRDQYNEQFF; DNA: TGCGCCAGCAGCTTGAGGGACCAATACAATGAGCAGTTCTTC; J: TRBJ2-1; V: TRBV5-1; D: NA; size: few
CDR3: CSARGQGAQEQFF; DNA: TGCAGTGCTAGGGGACAGGGGGCCCAAGAGCAGTTCTTC; J: TRBJ2-1; V: TRBV20-1; D: TRBD1; size: NA
CDR3: CASSGPRNTEAFF; DNA: TGTGCCAGCAGCGGACCAAGGAACACTGAAGCTTTCTTT; J: TRBJ1-1; V: TRBV11-2; D: NA; size: few
CDR3: CASSLEGGESLGNQPQHF; DNA: TGTGCCAGCAGCTTAGAAGGGGGCGAGAGTCTAGGCAATCAGCCCCAGCATTTT; J: TRBJ1-5; V: TRBV11-2; D: TRBD1; size: NA
CDR3: CSAPRGPDRGREQYF; DNA: TGCAGTGCTCCGAGAGGGCCGGACAGGGGGCGTGAGCAGTACTTC; J: TRBJ2-7; V: TRBV20-1; D: TRBD1; size: many
CDR3: CASSLAPSGGTDTQYF; DNA: TGTGCCAGCAGCTTAGCTCCTAGCGGGGGAACTGATACGCAGTATTTT; J: TRBJ2-3; V: TRBV7-9; D: TRBD2; size: NA
CDR3: CASSSHSDQGGNQPQHF; DNA: TGTGCCAGCAGTTCCCACTCAGACCAGGGAGGCAATCAGCCCCAGCATTTT; J: TRBJ1-5; V: TRBV6-5; D: NA; size: many
CDR3: CAAQGPQYF; DNA: TGTGCCGCCCAGGGGCCGCAGTATTTT; J: TRBJ2-3; V: TRBV28; D: NA; size: few
CDR3: CASSINPGLALYF; DNA: TGTGCCAGCAGTATCAACCCGGGACTAGCTCTTTATTTT; J: TRBJ2-3; V: TRBV27; D: TRBD2; size: few
CDR3: CASSSTLANSGVLHEQFF; DNA: TGTGCCAGCAGCTCTACTCTTGCCAATAGCGGGGTGCTCCATGAGCAGTTCTTC; J: TRBJ2-1; V: TRBV11-2; D: TRBD2; size: many
CDR3: CSAGGGQNEKLFF; DNA: TGCAGCGCCGGCGGCGGGCAGAATGAAAAACTGTTTTTT; J: TRBJ1-4; V: TRBV29-1; D: NA; size: few
CDR3: CASSYSGTGVGNEQYF; DNA: TGTGCCAGCAGTTACTCCGGGACAGGGGTAGGAAACGAGCAGTACTTC; J: TRBJ2-7; V: TRBV6-5; D: TRBD1; size: many
CDR3: CSVDPGNTGELFF; DNA: TGCAGCGTTGATCCCGGGAACACCGGGGAGCTGTTTTTT; J: TRBJ2-2; V: TRBV29-1; D: NA; size: few
CDR3: CASSLWDWNEQFF; DNA: TGCGCCAGCAGCCTGTGGGATTGGAATGAGCAGTTCTTC; J: TRBJ2-1; V: TRBV5-1; D: NA; size: many
CDR3: CASSPPGQAYNEQFF; DNA: TGTGCCAGCAGTCCACCGGGACAGGCCTACAATGAGCAGTTCTTC; J: TRBJ2-1; V: TRBV12-3/TRBV12-4; D: TRBD1; size: many
CDR3: CASSFRDGSPLHF; DNA: TGTGCCAGCAGCTTCAGGGACGGTTCACCCCTCCACTTT; J: TRBJ1-6; V: TRBV13; D: NA; size: many
CDR3: CSVGSRDTQYF; DNA: TGCAGCGTTGGGAGTAGAGATACGCAGTATTTT; J: TRBJ2-3; V: TRBV29-1; D: NA; size: few